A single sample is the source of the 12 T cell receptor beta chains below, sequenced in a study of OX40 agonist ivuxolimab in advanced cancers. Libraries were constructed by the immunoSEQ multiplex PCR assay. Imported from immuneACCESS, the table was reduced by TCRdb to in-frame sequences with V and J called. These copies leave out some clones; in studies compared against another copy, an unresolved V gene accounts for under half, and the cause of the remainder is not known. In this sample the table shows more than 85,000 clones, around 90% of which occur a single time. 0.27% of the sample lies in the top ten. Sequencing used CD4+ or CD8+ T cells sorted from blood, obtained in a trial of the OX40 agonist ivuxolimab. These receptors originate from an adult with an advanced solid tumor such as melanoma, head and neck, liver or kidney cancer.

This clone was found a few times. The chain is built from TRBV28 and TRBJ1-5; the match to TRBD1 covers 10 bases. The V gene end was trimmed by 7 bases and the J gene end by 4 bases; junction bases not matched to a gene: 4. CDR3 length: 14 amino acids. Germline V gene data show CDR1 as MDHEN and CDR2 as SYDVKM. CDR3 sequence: CASKTGGSNQPQHF. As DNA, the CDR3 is TGTGCCAGCAAGACAGGGGGCTCGAATCAGCCCCAGCATTTT. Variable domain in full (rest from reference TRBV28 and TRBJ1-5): DVKVTQSSRYLVKRTGEKVFLECVQDMDHENMFWYRQDPGLGLRLIYFSYDVKMKEKGDIPEGYSVSREKKERFSLILESASTNQTSMYLCASKTGGSNQPQHFGDGTRLSIL.

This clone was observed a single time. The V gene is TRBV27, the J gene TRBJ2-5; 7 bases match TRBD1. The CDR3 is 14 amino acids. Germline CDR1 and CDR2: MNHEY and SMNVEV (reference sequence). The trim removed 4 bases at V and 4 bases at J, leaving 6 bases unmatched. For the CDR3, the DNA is TGTGCCAGCAGTTCGGACAGGCAAAGAGAGACCCAGTACTTC. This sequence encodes CASSSDRQRETQYF.

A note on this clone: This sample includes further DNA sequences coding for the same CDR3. The CDR3 loop reads CASSLGRGYEQYF. The CDR3 DNA reads TGTGCCAGCAGCTTAGGGAGGGGCTACGAGCAGTACTTC. The chain employs TRBV7-8 and TRBJ2-7, with D possibly being TRBD2 (6 bases). Germline assignment: CDR1 SGHVS and CDR2 FQNEAQ. V lost 1 base, J lost 3 bases, and 7 bases lay in between. The CDR3 has 13 amino acids. Filled out from reference TRBV7-8 and TRBJ2-7, the complete variable domain reads GAGVSQSPRYKVAKRGQDVALRCDPISGHVSLFWYQQALGQGPEFLTYFQNEAQLDKSGLPSDRFFAERPEGSVSTLKIQRTQQEDSAVYLCASSLGRGYEQYFGPGTRLTVT.

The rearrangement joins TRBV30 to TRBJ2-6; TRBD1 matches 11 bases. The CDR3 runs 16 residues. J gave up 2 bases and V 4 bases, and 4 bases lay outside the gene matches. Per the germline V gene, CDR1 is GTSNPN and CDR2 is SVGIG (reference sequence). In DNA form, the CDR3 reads TGTGCCTGGAACGGACAGGGGGCAACTGGGGCCAACGTCCTGACTTTC. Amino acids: CAWNGQGATGANVLTF.

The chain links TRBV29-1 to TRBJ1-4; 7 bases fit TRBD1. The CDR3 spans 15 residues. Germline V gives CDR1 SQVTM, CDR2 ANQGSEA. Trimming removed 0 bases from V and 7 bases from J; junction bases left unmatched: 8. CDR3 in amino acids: CSVEDQGGTGEKLFF. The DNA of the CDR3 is TGCAGCGTTGAAGATCAAGGGGGCACCGGTGAAAAACTGTTTTTT. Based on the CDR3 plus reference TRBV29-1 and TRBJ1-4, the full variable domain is SAVISQKPSRDICQRGTSLTIQCQVDSQVTMMFWYRQQPGQSLTLIATANQGSEATYESGFVIDKFPISRPNLTFSTLTVSNMSPEDSSIYLCSVEDQGGTGEKLFFGSGTQLSVL.

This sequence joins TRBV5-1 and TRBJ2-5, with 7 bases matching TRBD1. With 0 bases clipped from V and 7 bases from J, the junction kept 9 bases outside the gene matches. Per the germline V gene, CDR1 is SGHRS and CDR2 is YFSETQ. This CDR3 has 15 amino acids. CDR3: CASSLGQGESGTQYF. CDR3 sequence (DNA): TGCGCCAGCAGCTTGGGACAGGGAGAGTCCGGGACCCAGTACTTC.

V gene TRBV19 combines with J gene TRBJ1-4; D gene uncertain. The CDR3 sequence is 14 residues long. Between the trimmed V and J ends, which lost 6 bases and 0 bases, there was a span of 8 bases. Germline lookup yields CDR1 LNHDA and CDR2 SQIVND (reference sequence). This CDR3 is CASSDTATNEKLFF. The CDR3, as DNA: TGTGCCAGTAGCGACACTGCAACTAATGAAAAACTGTTTTTT.

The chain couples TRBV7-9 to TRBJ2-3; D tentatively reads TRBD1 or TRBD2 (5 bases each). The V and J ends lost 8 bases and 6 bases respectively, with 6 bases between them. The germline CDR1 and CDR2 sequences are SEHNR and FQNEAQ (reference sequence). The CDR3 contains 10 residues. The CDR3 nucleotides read TGTGCCAGCGAGGGGGATACGCAGTATTTT. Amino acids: CASEGDTQYF.

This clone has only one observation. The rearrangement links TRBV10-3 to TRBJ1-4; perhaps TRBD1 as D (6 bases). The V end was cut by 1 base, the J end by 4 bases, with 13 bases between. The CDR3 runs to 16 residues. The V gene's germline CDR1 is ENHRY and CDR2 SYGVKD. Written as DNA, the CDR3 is TGTGCCATCAGTGAGTTTAGGACAGCCAGTAATGAAAAACTGTTTTTT. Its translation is CAISEFRTASNEKLFF.

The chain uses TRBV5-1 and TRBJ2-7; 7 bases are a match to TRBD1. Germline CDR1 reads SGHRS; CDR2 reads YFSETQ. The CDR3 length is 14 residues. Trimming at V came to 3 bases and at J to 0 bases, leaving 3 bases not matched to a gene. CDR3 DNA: TGCGCCAGCAGCTGGGGACAGAACTCCTACGAGCAGTACTTC. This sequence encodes CASSWGQNSYEQYF.

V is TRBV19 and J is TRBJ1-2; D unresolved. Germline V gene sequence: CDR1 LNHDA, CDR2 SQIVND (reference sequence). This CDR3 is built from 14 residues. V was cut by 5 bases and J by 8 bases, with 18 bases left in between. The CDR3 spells CASSADRGVGGYTF. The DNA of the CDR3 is TGTGCCAGTAGTGCAGACCGGGGAGTAGGCGGCTACACCTTC.

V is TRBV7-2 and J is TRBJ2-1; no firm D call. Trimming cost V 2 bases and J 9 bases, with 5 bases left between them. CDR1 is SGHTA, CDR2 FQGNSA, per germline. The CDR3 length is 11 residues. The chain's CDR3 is CASSLYGEQFF. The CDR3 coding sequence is TGTGCCAGCAGCTTATACGGTGAGCAGTTCTTC.